This TCR beta chain was retrieved from a study of shared clonotypes between healthy human individuals. Comment on this clone: Its antigen is as yet unknown.

There are 13 residues in the CDR3. Trimming cost V 6 bases and J 1 base, with 9 bases left between them. In germline, CDR1 is SEHNR, CDR2 FQNEAQ (reference sequence). General study findings and limits: Four donors shared approximately 5% of their naive CD4 clonotypes.

TCRdb keeps only in-frame clones here, not all; method: immunoSEQ multiplex PCR. The sample records about 960,000 clones, 76% being singletons. Sequencing used memory CD4+ T cells sorted from blood. Subset reported: CD45RA-negative fraction. The sequence was obtained from a man aged 18 to 29 in good health. J is TRBJ2-5 and V is TRBV7-9; D is unclear. The DNA of the CDR3 is TGTGCCAGCAGATTCTACCCCCAAGAGACCCAGTACTTC. Translated, it gives CASRFYPQETQYF.